This T cell receptor beta chain originates from a study of T-cell reconstitution after alpha-beta-depleted transplantation in children (dated by TCRdb to between 2015 and 2016). Broadly, across the study: The study quantitatively tracked T-cell immune reconstitution after TCRalphabeta/CD19-depleted allogeneic hematopoietic cell transplantation in children using TCR repertoire profiling.

The method was PCR. This sample was sequenced with an Illumina HiSeq 2500. To normalize quantification of the TCRbeta repertoire, the TCR libraries were built with molecular barcoding that relied on unique molecular identifiers. TCRdb cleaned the public reads at Q25 with fastp, built clones with MiXCR and kept in-frame beta chains. Merged by CDR3 protein, the rows form single entries marked with the most common genes and DNA. The sample contains a few hundred thousand distinct CDR3 sequences, 9.5% to 10% of them found a single time. The ten biggest clones cover around 10% of the sample. As concerns this clonotype: The clone's antigen remains unknown. No much larger clone exists at a distance of one base, and base qualities are not known.

V is clipped by 5 bases and J by 2 bases, and the sequence between their germline boundaries is 16 bases long. The germline V gene (reference sequence) supplies CDR1 DFQATT and CDR2 SNEGSKA. Its CDR3 holds 15 amino acids, cysteine through phenylalanine. Left in the record is the CDR3 DNA by itself, 45 bases read in frame from the first base. The receptor's source is a human donor who donated a stem cell graft to a child with SCID. The V and J segments used are TRBV20-1 and TRBJ1-3, with no confident D gene call. The sequences come from PBMCs from the stem cell graft donor, collected from the stem cell graft. The nucleotides are TGCAGTGCTCGCCAAATCGACGCGCCTGGAAACACCATATATTTT. The encoded protein is CSARQIDAPGNTIYF.